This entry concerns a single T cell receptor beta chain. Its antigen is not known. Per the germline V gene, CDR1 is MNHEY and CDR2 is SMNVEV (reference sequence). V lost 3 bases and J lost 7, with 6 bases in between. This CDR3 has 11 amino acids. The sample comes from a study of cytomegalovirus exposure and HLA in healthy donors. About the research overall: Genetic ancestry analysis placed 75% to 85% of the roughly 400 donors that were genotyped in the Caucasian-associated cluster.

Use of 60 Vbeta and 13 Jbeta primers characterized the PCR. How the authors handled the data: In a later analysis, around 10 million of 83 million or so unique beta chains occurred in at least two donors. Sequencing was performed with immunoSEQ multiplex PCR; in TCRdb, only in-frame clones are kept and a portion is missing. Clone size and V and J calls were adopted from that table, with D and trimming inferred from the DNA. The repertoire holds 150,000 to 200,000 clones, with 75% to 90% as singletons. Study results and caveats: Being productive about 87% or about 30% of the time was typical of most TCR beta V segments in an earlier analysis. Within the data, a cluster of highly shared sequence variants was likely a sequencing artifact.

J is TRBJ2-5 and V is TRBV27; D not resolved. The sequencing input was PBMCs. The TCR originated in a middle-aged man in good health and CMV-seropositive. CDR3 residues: CASSFGGTQYF. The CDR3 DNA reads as TGTGCCAGCAGTTTTGGCGGGACCCAGTACTTC.